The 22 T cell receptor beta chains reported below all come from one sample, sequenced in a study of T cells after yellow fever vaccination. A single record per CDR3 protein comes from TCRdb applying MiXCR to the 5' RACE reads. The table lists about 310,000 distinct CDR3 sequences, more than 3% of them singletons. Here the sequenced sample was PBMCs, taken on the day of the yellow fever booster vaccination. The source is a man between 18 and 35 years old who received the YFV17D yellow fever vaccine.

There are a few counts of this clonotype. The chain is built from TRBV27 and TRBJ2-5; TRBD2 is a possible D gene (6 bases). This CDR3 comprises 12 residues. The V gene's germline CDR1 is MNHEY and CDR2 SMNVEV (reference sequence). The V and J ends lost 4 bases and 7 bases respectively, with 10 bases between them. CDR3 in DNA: TGTGCCAGCAGTTCTTCCGGGGGGACCCAGTACTTC. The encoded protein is CASSSSGGTQYF.

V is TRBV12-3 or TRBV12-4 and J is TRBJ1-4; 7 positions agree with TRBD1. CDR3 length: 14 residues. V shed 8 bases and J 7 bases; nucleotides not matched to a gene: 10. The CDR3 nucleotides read TGTGCCAGCCAACCGACAGGGTGGGGTGAAAAACTGTTTTTT. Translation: CASQPTGWGEKLFF.

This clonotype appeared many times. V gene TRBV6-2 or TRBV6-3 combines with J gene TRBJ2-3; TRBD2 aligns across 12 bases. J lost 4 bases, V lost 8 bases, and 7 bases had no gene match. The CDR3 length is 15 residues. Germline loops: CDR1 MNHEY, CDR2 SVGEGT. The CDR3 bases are TGTGCCAGCCAGAAACTAGCGGGGGGCGCAGATACGCAGTATTTT. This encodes CASQKLAGGADTQYF.

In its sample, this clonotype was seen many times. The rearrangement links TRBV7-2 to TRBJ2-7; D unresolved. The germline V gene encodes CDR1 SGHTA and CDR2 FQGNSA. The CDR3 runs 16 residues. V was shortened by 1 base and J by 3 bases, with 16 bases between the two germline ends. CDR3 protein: CASSLVALGRRYEQYF. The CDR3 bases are TGTGCCAGCAGCTTAGTCGCTTTGGGCAGGCGCTACGAGCAGTACTTC.

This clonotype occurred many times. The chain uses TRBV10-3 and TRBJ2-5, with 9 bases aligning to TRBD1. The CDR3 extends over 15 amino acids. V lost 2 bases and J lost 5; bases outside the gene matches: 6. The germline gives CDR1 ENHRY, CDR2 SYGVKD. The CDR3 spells CAISEQQGALETQYF. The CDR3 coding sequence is TGTGCCATCAGTGAGCAACAGGGGGCCCTGGAGACCCAGTACTTC.

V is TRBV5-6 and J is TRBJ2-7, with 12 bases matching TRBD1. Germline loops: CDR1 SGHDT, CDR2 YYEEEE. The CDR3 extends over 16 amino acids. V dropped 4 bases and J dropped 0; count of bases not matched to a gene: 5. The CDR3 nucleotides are TGTGCCAGCAGCCTGGGACAGGGGGCTCCCTCCTACGAGCAGTACTTC. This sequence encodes CASSLGQGAPSYEQYF.

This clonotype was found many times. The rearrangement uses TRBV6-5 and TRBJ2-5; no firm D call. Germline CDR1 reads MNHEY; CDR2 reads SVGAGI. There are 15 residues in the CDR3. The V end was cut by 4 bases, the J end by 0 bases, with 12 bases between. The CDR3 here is CASSLAATYQETQYF. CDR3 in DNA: TGTGCCAGCAGTTTGGCTGCGACGTACCAAGAGACCCAGTACTTC.

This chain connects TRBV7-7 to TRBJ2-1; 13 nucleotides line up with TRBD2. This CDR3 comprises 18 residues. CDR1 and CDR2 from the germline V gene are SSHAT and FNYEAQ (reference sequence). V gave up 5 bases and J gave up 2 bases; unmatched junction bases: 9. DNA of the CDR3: TGTGCCAGCAGCCCCAGAGTGGGACTAGCGGGGACCTACAATGAGCAGTTCTTC. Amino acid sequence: CASSPRVGLAGTYNEQFF.

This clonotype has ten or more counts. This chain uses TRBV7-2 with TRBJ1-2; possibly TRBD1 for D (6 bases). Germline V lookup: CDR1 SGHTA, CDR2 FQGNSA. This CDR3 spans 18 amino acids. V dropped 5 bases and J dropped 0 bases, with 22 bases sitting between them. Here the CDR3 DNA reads TGTGCCAGCAGCGCACGACCAGGGGTTCAGTACTCTAACTATGGCTACACCTTC. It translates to CASSARPGVQYSNYGYTF.

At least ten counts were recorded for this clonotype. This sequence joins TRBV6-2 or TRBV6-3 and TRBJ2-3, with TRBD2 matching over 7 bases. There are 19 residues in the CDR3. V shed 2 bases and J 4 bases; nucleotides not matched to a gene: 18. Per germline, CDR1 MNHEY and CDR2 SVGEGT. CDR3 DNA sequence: TGTGCCAGCAGTTACCCTACCACCTTTCTGGCGGGAGAAGCAGATACGCAGTATTTT. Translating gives CASSYPTTFLAGEADTQYF.

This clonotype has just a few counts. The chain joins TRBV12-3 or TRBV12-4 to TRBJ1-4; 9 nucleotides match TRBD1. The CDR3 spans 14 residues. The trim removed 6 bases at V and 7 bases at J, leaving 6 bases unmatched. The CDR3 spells CASRGYRGREKLFF. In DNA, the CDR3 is TGTGCCAGCAGGGGATACAGGGGGCGTGAAAAACTGTTTTTT.

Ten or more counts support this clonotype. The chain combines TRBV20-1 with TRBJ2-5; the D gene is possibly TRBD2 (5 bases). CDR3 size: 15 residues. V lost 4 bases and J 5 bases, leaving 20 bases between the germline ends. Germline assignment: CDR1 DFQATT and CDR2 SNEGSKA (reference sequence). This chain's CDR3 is CSATPTRVSFETQYF. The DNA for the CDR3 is TGCAGTGCTACACCCACTAGAGTGAGTTTCGAGACCCAGTACTTC.

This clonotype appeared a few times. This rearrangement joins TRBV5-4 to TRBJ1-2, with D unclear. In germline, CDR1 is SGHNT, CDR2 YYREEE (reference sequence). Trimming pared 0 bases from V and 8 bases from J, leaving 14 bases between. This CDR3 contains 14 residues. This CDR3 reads CASSLASSPKGYTF. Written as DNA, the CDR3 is TGTGCCAGCAGCTTGGCGAGTAGTCCTAAAGGCTACACCTTC. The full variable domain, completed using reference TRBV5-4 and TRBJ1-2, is ETGVTQSPTHLIKTRGQQVTLRCSSQSGHNTVSWYQQALGQGPQFIFQYYREEENGRGNFPPRFSGLQFPNYSSELNVNALELDDSALYLCASSLASSPKGYTFGSGTRLTVV.

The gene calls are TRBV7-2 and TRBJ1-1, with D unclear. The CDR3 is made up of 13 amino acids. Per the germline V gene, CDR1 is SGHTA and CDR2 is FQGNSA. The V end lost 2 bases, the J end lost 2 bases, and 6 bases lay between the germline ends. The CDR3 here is CASSLFTNTEAFF. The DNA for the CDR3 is TGTGCCAGCAGCTTATTCACTAACACTGAAGCTTTCTTT.

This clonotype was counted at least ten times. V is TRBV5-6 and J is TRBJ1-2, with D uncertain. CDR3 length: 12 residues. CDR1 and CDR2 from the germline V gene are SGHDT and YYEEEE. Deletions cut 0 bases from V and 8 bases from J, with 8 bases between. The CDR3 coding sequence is TGTGCCAGCAGCTTGGATGCCAGGGGCTACACCTTC. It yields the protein CASSLDARGYTF.

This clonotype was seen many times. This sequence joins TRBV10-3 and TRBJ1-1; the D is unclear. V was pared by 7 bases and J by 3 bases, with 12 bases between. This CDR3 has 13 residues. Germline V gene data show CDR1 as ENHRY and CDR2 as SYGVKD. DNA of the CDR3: TGTGCCATCATGGAGACCCGCGACACTGAAGCTTTCTTT. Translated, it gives CAIMETRDTEAFF.

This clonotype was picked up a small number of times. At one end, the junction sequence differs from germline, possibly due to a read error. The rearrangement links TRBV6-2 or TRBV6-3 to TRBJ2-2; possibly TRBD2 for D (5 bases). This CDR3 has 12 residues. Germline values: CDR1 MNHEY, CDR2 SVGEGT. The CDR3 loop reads CGSSWETGELFF. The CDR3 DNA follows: TGTGGCAGCAGTTGGGAGACCGGGGAGCTGTTTTTT.

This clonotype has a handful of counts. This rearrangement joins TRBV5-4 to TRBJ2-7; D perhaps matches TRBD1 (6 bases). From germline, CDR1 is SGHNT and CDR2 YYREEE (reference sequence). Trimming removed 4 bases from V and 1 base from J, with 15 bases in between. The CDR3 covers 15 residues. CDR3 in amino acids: CASSIRGQGSYEQYV. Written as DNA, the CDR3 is TGTGCCAGCAGCATAAGAGGGCAGGGGTCCTACGAGCAGTACGTC.

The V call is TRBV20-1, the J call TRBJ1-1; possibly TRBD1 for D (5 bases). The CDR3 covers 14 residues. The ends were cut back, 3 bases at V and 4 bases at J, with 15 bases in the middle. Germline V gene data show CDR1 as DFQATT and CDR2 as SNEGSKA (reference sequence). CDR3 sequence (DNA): TGCAGTGCTAGTTGGGTCATTGGGGGCACTGAAGCTTTCTTT. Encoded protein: CSASWVIGGTEAFF.

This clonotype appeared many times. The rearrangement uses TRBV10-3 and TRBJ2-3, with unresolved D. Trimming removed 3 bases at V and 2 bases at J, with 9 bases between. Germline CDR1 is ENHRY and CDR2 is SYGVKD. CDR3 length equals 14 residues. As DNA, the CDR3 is TGTGCCATCAGTGAAGACCACTACACAGATACGCAGTATTTT. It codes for CAISEDHYTDTQYF.

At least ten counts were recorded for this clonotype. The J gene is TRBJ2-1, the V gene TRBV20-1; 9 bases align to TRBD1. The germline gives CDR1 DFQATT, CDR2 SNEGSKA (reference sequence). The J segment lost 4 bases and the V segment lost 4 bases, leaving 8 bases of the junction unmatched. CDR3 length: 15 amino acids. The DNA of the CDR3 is TGCAGTGCTACCCCCGGGACAGGGCTATACAATGAGCAGTTCTTC. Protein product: CSATPGTGLYNEQFF.

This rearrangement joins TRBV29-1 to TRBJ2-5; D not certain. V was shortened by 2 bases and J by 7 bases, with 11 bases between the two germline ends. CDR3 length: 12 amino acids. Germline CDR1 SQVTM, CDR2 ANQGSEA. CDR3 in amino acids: CSVELTFGTQYF. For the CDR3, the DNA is TGCAGCGTTGAATTGACATTCGGGACCCAGTACTTC. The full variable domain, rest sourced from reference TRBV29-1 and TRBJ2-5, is SAVISQKPSRDICQRGTSLTIQCQVDSQVTMMFWYRQQPGQSLTLIATANQGSEATYESGFVIDKFPISRPNLTFSTLTVSNMSPEDSSIYLCSVELTFGTQYFGPGTRLLVL.